This TCR beta chain comes out of a study of blood T cell repertoires in COVID-19. TCRdb keeps only in-frame clones here, not all; method: immunoSEQ multiplex PCR. The profile shows 200,000 or so clones, 88% of them singletons. Germline CDR1 reads MNHEY; CDR2 reads SVGAGI. V was clipped by 6 bases and J by 6 bases, with 11 bases between them. The CDR3 has 12 amino acids. This chain connects TRBV6-5 to TRBJ1-2, with a weak D call TRBD1 (5 bases). This TCR was recovered from a woman in her 30s who had recovered from COVID-19. Material for sequencing was PBMCs or T cells enriched from blood (not recorded which). DNA for the CDR3: TGTGCCAGCAGCCAAGCCAGGGATGGCTACACCTTC. It encodes CASSQARDGYTF.